Listed here are 6 T cell receptor beta chains from one sample, sequenced in a study of CD4 T cells in relation to SARS-CoV-2 and coronaviruses. Their recognized antigens are unknown. Method: immunoSEQ multiplex PCR; TCRdb's copy keeps in-frame clones and lacks some. This sample has more than 20,000 clones; around 73% occur once, and the top ten carry roughly 18%. Before the COVID-19 pandemic, during about 2011-2019, CD4+ T cells were taken from unexposed donors. After less than 11 days of culture, CD4+ T cells were isolated. Sequenced: CD4+ T cells from PBMCs, cultured in vitro. These receptors came from a human donor in good health.

The J gene is TRBJ1-1, the V gene TRBV4-3, with D unresolved. Trimming removed 4 bases from V and 6 bases from J, with 15 bases in between. The V gene's germline CDR1 is LGHNA and CDR2 YSLEER. The CDR3 totals 14 residues. The CDR3 here is CASSPGEANPEAFF. CDR3 sequence (DNA): TGCGCCAGCAGCCCCGGGGAGGCAAATCCTGAAGCTTTCTTT.

The chain couples TRBV12-3 or TRBV12-4 to TRBJ2-7, with no clear D. This CDR3 is 12 amino acids long. V was trimmed by 6 bases and J by 3 bases, leaving 9 bases between them. Here the CDR3 DNA reads TGTGCCAGCAGATCGGACGGCTACGAGCAGTACTTC. Residues: CASRSDGYEQYF.

The chain carries TRBV21-1 and TRBJ1-2; TRBD1 was called by the table and not checked on the DNA. TRBV21-1 is given as a pseudogene. This CDR3 is 16 amino acids long. The CDR3 spells CASSSTIRGTGYGYTF. CDR3 nucleotide sequence: TGTGCCAGCAGCTCTACCATTAGGGGGACAGGGTATGGCTACACCTTC.

The genes are TRBV5-6 and TRBJ1-3, with a tentative D call TRBD1 (5 bases). Germline loops: CDR1 SGHDT, CDR2 YYEEEE. The CDR3 length is 15 residues. Trimming took 2 bases from V and 10 from J, leaving 19 bases between them. The CDR3 sequence: CASSFRGLAEKTIYF. As DNA, the CDR3 is TGTGCCAGCAGCTTTAGGGGACTGGCCGAAAAGACCATATATTTT. The full variable domain, with the rest looked up from reference TRBV5-6 and TRBJ1-3, is DAGVTQSPTHLIKTRGQQVTLRCSPKSGHDTVSWYQQALGQGPQFIFQYYEEEERQRGNFPDRFSGHQFPNYSSELNVNALLLGDSALYLCASSFRGLAEKTIYFGEGSWLTVV.

This sequence joins TRBV5-4 and TRBJ2-5; D is uncertain. CDR3 size: 11 residues. Per germline, CDR1 SGHNT and CDR2 YYREEE (reference sequence). Trimming left V 2 bases short and J 4 bases short, with 3 bases between. The CDR3 is CASSFGETQYF. The CDR3 DNA reads TGTGCCAGCAGCTTCGGAGAGACCCAGTACTTC.

This rearrangement joins TRBV11-2 to TRBJ2-3; 9 bases match TRBD1. Germline assignment: CDR1 SGHAT and CDR2 FQNNGV. V gave up 9 bases and J gave up 3 bases; unmatched junction bases: 7. The CDR3 contains 14 residues. The CDR3 nucleotides are TGTGCCAGTAGTCGGGACAGGGAAACAGATACGCAGTATTTT. As protein: CASSRDRETDTQYF.